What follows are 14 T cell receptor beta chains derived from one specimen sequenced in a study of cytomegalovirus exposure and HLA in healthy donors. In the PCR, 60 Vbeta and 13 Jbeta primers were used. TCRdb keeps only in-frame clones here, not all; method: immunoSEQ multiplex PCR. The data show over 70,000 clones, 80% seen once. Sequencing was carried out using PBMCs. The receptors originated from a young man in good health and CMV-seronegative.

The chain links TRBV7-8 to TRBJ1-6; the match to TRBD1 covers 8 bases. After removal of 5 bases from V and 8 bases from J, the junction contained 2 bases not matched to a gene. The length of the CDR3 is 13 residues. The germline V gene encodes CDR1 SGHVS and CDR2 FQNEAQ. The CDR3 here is CASSLQGDSPLHF. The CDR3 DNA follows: TGTGCCAGCAGCCTACAGGGGGATTCACCCCTCCACTTT.

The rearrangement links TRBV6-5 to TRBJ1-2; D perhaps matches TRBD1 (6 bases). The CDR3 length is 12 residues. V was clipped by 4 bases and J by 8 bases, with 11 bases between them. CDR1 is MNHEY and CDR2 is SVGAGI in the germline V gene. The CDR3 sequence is CASSSTGNGYTF. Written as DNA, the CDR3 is TGTGCCAGCAGTTCCACAGGGAACGGCTACACCTTC.

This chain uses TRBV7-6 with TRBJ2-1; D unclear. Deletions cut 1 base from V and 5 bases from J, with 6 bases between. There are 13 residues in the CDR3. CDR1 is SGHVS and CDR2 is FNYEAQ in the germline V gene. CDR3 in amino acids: CASSLGYNNEQFF. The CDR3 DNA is TGTGCCAGCAGCTTAGGCTATAACAATGAGCAGTTCTTC.

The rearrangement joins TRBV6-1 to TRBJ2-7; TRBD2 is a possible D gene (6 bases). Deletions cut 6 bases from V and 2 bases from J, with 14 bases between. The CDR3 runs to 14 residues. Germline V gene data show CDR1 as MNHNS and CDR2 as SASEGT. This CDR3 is CASSGASVPYEQYF. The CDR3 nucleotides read TGTGCCAGCAGCGGAGCTAGCGTGCCCTACGAGCAGTACTTC.

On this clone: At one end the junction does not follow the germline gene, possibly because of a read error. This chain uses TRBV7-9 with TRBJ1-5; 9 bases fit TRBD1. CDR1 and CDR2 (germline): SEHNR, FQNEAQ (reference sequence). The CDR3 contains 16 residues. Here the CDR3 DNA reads TGTTCCAGCAGCCACGGGACAGGGACTGGCAATCAGCCCCAGCATTTT. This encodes CSSSHGTGTGNQPQHF.

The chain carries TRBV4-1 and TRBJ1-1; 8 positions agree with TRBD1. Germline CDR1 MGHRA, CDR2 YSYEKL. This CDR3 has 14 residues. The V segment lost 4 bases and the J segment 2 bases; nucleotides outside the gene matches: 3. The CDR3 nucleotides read TGCGCCAGCAGCCTAGGGACAGGCAACACTGAAGCTTTCTTT. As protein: CASSLGTGNTEAFF.

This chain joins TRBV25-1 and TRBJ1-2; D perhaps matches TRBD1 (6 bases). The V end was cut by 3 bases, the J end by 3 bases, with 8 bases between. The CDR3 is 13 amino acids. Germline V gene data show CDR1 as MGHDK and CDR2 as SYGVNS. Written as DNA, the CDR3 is TGTGCCAGCAGTGACACAGGGTACTATGGCTACACCTTC. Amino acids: CASSDTGYYGYTF.

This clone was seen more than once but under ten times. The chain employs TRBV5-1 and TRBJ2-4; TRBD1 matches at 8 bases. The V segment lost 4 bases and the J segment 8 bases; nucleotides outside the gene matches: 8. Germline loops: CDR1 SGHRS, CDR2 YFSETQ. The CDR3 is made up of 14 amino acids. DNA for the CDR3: TGCGCCAGCAGCCTTGACAGGGGCGAGGACATTCAGTACTTC. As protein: CASSLDRGEDIQYF. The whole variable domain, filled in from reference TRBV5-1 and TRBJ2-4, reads KAGVTQTPRYLIKTRGQQVTLSCSPISGHRSVSWYQQTPGQGLQFLFEYFSETQRNKGNFPGRFSGRQFSNSRSEMNVSTLELGDSALYLCASSLDRGEDIQYFGAGTRLSVL.

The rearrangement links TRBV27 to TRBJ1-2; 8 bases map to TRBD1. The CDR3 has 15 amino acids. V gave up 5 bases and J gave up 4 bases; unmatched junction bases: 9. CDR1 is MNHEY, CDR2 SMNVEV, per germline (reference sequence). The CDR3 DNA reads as TGTGCCAGCAGTCACAACGACAGGGGAGGCTATGGCTACACCTTC. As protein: CASSHNDRGGYGYTF.

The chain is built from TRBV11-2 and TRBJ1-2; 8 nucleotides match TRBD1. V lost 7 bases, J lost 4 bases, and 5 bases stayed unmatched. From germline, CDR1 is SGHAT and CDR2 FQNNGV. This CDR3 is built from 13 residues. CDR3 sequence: CASKSGGAYGYTF. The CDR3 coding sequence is TGTGCCAGCAAATCAGGGGGCGCCTATGGCTACACCTTC.

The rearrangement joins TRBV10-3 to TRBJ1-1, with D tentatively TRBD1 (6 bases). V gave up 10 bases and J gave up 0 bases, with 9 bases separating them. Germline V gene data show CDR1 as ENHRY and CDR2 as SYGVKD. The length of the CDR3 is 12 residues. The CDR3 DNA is TGTGCCAGCGGACAGCTGAACACTGAAGCTTTCTTT. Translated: CASGQLNTEAFF.

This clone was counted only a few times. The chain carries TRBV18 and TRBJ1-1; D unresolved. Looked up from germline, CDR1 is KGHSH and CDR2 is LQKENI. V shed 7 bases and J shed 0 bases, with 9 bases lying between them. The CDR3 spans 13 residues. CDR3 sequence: CASFPNLNTEAFF. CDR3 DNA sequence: TGTGCCAGCTTCCCCAACTTGAACACTGAAGCTTTCTTT.

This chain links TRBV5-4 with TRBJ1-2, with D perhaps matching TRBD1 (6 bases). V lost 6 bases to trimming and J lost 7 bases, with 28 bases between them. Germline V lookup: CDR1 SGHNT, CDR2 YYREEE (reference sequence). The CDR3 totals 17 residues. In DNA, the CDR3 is TGTGCCAGCATCCCACCGGGGACACAAGGGGCCAGGGGTGGCTACACCTTC. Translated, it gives CASIPPGTQGARGGYTF.

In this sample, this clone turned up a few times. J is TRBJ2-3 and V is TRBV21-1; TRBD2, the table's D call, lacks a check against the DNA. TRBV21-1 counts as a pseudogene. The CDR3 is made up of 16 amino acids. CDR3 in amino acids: CASSSKGGTPTDTQYF. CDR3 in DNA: TGTGCCAGCAGCTCAAAGGGGGGGACACCTACAGATACGCAGTATTTT.